Below are 2 T cell receptor beta chains sequenced from a single sample in a study of T cell responses to AZD1222 COVID-19 vaccine. Profiling relied on immunoSEQ multiplex PCR, and the TCRdb table lists in-frame clones only, not all of them. In the table there are about 110,000 clones, more than 80% of which are singletons. The material was peripheral blood, obtained on day 0 of AZD1222 vaccination. These receptor sequences come from an adult in good health.

V is TRBV7-3 and J is TRBJ2-3, with TRBD2 matching over 8 bases. Germline loops: CDR1 SGHTA, CDR2 FQGTGA. Trimming removed 2 bases from V and 4 bases from J; junction bases left unmatched: 11. The CDR3 is 17 residues long. As DNA, the CDR3 is TGTGCCAGCAGCTTAGGGCCGCTTAGCGGGATAGCAGATACGCAGTATTTT. Translated, it gives CASSLGPLSGIADTQYF. Supplemented by reference TRBV7-3 and TRBJ2-3, the full variable domain reads GAGVSQTPSNKVTEKGKYVELRCDPISGHTALYWYRQSLGQGPEFLIYFQGTGAADDSGLPNDRFFAVRPEGSVSTLKIQRTERGDSAVYLCASSLGPLSGIADTQYFGPGTRLTVL.

The rearrangement uses TRBV28 and TRBJ1-4; 9 bases are shared with TRBD1. The length of the CDR3 is 17 residues. With 5 bases clipped from V and 2 bases from J, the junction kept 9 bases outside the gene matches. Germline V gene data show CDR1 as MDHEN and CDR2 as SYDVKM. CDR3 region: CASSGTRTGGTNEKLFF. In DNA form, the CDR3 reads TGTGCCAGCAGTGGGACACGAACAGGGGGCACTAATGAAAAACTGTTTTTT.